A single sample is the source of the 6 T cell receptor beta chains below, sequenced in a study of patients and donors after allogeneic stem cell transplantation. TCRdb re-called the RT-PCR reads through MiXCR, storing one row per CDR3 protein. The sample carries some 1,600 distinct CDR3 sequences, 22% recorded once. The sequenced sample was blood, either unsorted or a sorted T cell fraction (not recorded which). The receptors stem from a human donor who was either an allogeneic HSCT recipient or a stem cell or donor lymphocyte infusion donor (not recorded which). It is not recorded whose cells these are; they may come from a transplant donor.

The CDR3 is CASSLLGMDQPQHF. The CDR3 DNA sequence: TGTGCCAGCAGCCTCCTGGGTATGGATCAGCCCCAGCATTTT. The chain uses TRBV2 and TRBJ1-5, with D uncertain. Trimming removed 6 bases at V and 5 bases at J, with 14 bases between. CDR1 and CDR2 (germline): SNHLY, FYNNEI. This CDR3 comprises 14 residues.

This clonotype was counted a few times. This chain links TRBV29-1 with TRBJ2-7; 10 bases align to TRBD1. V shed 7 bases and J 4 bases; nucleotides not matched to a gene: 7. This CDR3 contains 13 residues. Germline-derived CDR1 and CDR2 are SQVTM and ANQGSEA. The CDR3 sequence is CSAGQGIGYEQYF. In DNA form, the CDR3 reads TGCAGCGCGGGACAGGGGATCGGGTACGAGCAGTACTTC.

This clonotype showed up just a few times. This sequence joins TRBV15 and TRBJ1-1; possibly TRBD1 for D (5 bases). This CDR3 has 15 residues. From germline, CDR1 is LNHNV and CDR2 YYDKDF (reference sequence). Between the trimmed V and J ends, which lost 1 base and 6 bases, there was a span of 15 bases. The chain's CDR3 is CATSRGIPGNSEAFF. As DNA, the CDR3 is TGTGCCACCAGCAGAGGTATTCCAGGGAATTCTGAAGCTTTCTTT. The whole variable domain, filled in from reference TRBV15 and TRBJ1-1, reads DAMVIQNPRYQVTQFGKPVTLSCSQTLNHNVMYWYQQKSSQAPKLLFHYYDKDFNNEADTPDNFQSRRPNTSFCFLDIRSPGLGDTAMYLCATSRGIPGNSEAFFGQGTRLTVV.

This chain's CDR3 is CASSSRTAAGSNTEAFF. The CDR3 DNA sequence: TGTGCCAGCAGTTCTAGGACAGCTGCAGGATCGAACACTGAAGCTTTCTTT. J is TRBJ1-1 and V is TRBV6-5, with TRBD1 as a possible D gene (6 bases). V was trimmed by 4 bases and J by 1 base, leaving 19 bases between them. The CDR3 sequence is 17 residues long. The germline CDR1 and CDR2 sequences are MNHEY and SVGAGI.

The sample holds a few counts of this clonotype. This chain uses TRBV29-1 with TRBJ2-1, with 8 bases aligning to TRBD2. In germline, CDR1 is SQVTM, CDR2 ANQGSEA. The CDR3 length is 13 residues. The J segment lost 3 bases and the V segment lost 7 bases, leaving 5 bases of the junction unmatched. This CDR3 reads CSAVTSGYNEQFF. The CDR3, as DNA: TGCAGCGCCGTAACTAGCGGCTACAATGAGCAGTTCTTC.

This chain uses TRBV7-2 with TRBJ2-2; 9 bases fit TRBD1. J lost 4 bases, V lost 4 bases, and 7 bases had no gene match. From germline, CDR1 is SGHTA and CDR2 FQGNSA. This CDR3 comprises 16 residues. CDR3 sequence: CASSSQQGAGTGELFF. The CDR3 region has the DNA TGTGCCAGCAGCTCGCAACAGGGGGCGGGCACCGGGGAGCTGTTTTTT.